This TCR beta chain was recorded in a study of blood T cell repertoires in COVID-19. Turning to the study itself: T cells, B-cell-depleted T cells, or PBMCs supplied cDNA or gDNA.

Clones were read by immunoSEQ multiplex PCR, and TCRdb kept only the in-frame ones, dropping some. The sample contains 180,000 or so clones, 86% of which appear only once. Participants, about 18 to 100 years old, spanned fewer than 25 US areas. Grouping used clinical history reported by participants in a survey and questionnaire. This clone was detected once. Specimen: PBMCs or T cells enriched from blood (not recorded which). The origin of this receptor is a woman aged 25 to 39 who had recovered from COVID-19.

The chain's CDR3 is CASSPNRGPSTDTQYF. The CDR3 bases are TGTGCCAGCAGCCCTAACAGGGGCCCTAGCACAGATACGCAGTATTTT. This chain links TRBV28 with TRBJ2-3; TRBD1 agrees at 7 bases. V trimming: 6 bases; J trimming: 0 bases; junction bases outside the gene matches: 9. Germline CDR1 MDHEN, CDR2 SYDVKM. The CDR3 runs 16 residues.